This T cell receptor beta chain was found in a study of cytomegalovirus exposure and HLA in healthy donors. Background on the study: The same platform was used for the roughly 120 validation repertoires as for the roughly 670 first-cohort repertoires, as reported in a later analysis.

CDR1 SQVTM and CDR2 ANQGSEA come from the germline V gene. The germline V and J ends were trimmed by 7 bases and 8 bases, with 17 bases remaining between them. The CDR3 loop spans 13 amino acids. Study-level results: Despite most TCR sequences being rare, some public TCRs occurred in many donors. According to the study, around 150 TCR beta chains were cytomegalovirus-associated.

Some clones are missing from TCRdb's copy, which holds only in-frame ones; the method was immunoSEQ multiplex PCR. The repertoire holds roughly 67,000 clones, with 91% as singletons. With regard to this clone: The antigen remains undetermined.

The receptor was isolated from a man between 18 and 35 years old in good health and CMV-seronegative. Sequences were obtained from PBMCs. The rearrangement joins TRBV29-1 to TRBJ1-4; maybe TRBD1 (5 bases). The CDR3 sequence: CSGTTGLGEKLFF. As DNA, the CDR3 is TGCAGCGGTACTACGGGACTTGGAGAAAAACTGTTTTTT.